Presented here are 11 T cell receptor beta chains from one specimen sequenced in a study of blood T cell repertoires in COVID-19. Measured with immunoSEQ multiplex PCR; TCRdb has only the in-frame clones, and not every one. The sample holds under 300,000 clones, 75% to 90% seen once. Sequences were obtained from PBMCs or T cells enriched from blood (not recorded which). The receptors originated from a woman aged 40 to 50 who had been exposed to COVID-19.

This clone was seen only once. V usage is TRBV18 and J usage is TRBJ2-6; 9 nucleotides agree with TRBD1. The trim removed 3 bases at V and 4 bases at J, leaving 4 bases unmatched. In germline, CDR1 is KGHSH, CDR2 LQKENI. The CDR3 runs 16 residues. The CDR3 loop is CASSPGQGRGANVLTF. The CDR3 DNA reads as TGTGCCAGCTCACCGGGACAGGGAAGGGGGGCCAACGTCCTGACTTTC.

J is TRBJ2-2 and V is TRBV4-3; TRBD2 agrees at 7 bases. From germline, CDR1 is LGHNA and CDR2 YSLEER. The CDR3 covers 17 residues. V shed 6 bases, J shed 0 bases, and the junction held 10 bases outside the gene matches. CDR3 in DNA: TGCGCCAGCAGAAAGGACCCGGGAGGCACGAACACCGGGGAGCTGTTTTTT. Amino acid sequence: CASRKDPGGTNTGELFF.

The chain joins TRBV18 to TRBJ1-6; 9 positions agree with TRBD1. Trimming removed 2 bases from V and 7 bases from J; junction bases left unmatched: 3. The germline V gene has CDR1 KGHSH and CDR2 LQKENI. The CDR3 sequence is 15 residues long. CDR3 region: CASSPRTGENSPLHF. For the CDR3, the DNA is TGTGCCAGCTCACCAAGGACAGGGGAAAATTCACCCCTCCACTTT.

This clone was detected once. The chain recombines TRBV7-9 with TRBJ2-1, with D uncertain. CDR3 length: 14 amino acids. V was trimmed by 4 bases and J by 5 bases, leaving 12 bases between them. Germline V gene lookup returns CDR1 SEHNR and CDR2 FQNEAQ (reference sequence). As DNA, the CDR3 is TGTGCCAGCAGCTCACGACTCGCGCACAATGAGCAGTTCTTC. Amino acids: CASSSRLAHNEQFF. The entire variable domain, with the rest obtained from reference TRBV7-9 and TRBJ2-1, is as follows: DTGVSQNPRHKITKRGQNVTFRCDPISEHNRLYWYRQTLGQGPEFLTYFQNEAQLEKSRLLSDRFSAERPKGSFSTLEIQRTEQGDSAMYLCASSSRLAHNEQFFGPGTRLTVL.

The rearrangement links TRBV6-5 to TRBJ1-1, with 8 nucleotides matching TRBD1. Germline V lookup: CDR1 MNHEY, CDR2 SVGAGI. The CDR3 is 14 residues long. The ends lost 5 bases at V and 0 bases at J; junction bases unmatched: 2. The CDR3 nucleotides are TGTGCCAGCAGTCAGGGACAGGTGAACACTGAAGCTTTCTTT. Its protein is CASSQGQVNTEAFF.

The rearrangement joins TRBV24-1 to TRBJ1-2; TRBD1 might be the D (6 bases). The CDR3 runs to 15 residues. V lost 3 bases and J 8 bases, leaving 18 bases between the germline ends. Germline V CDR1 and CDR2: KGHDR, SFDVKD. DNA for the CDR3: TGTGCCACCAGTGATGCCCGGGACACCGCTCGAGGCTACACCTTC. Protein product: CATSDARDTARGYTF.

V usage is TRBV7-3 and J usage is TRBJ1-1; TRBD1 is a possible D gene (5 bases). CDR3 length: 13 residues. V was clipped by 4 bases and J by 2 bases, with 8 bases between them. Per the germline V gene, CDR1 is SGHTA and CDR2 is FQGTGA. As DNA, the CDR3 is TGTGCCAGCAGCTCAGGGCTTAACACTGAAGCTTTCTTT. Protein: CASSSGLNTEAFF.

The chain recombines TRBV6-5 with TRBJ1-6; D remains unclear. The CDR3 spans 14 residues. CDR1 is MNHEY, CDR2 SVGAGI, per germline. The V gene lost 4 bases and the J gene lost 5 bases, with 9 bases spanning the gap. The DNA for the CDR3 is TGTGCCAGCAGTTCGAGCTTCAATAATTCACCCCTCCACTTT. Protein product: CASSSSFNNSPLHF.

This clone has a single count. V is TRBV28 and J is TRBJ2-7; D is possibly TRBD2 (6 bases). The CDR3 length is 13 residues. Trimming took off 6 bases at V and 6 bases at J, with 15 bases between the two ends. The germline CDR1 and CDR2 sequences are MDHEN and SYDVKM. The CDR3 region is CASRTRLVAEQYF. The CDR3 DNA follows: TGTGCCAGCAGAACCCGACTAGTCGCCGAGCAGTACTTC.

The rearrangement uses TRBV28 and TRBJ2-7; TRBD1 matches at 10 bases. The germline V gene has CDR1 MDHEN and CDR2 SYDVKM. V shed 7 bases, J shed 1 base, and the junction held 7 bases outside the gene matches. The CDR3 has 15 residues. The CDR3 loop is CASIEGGQGSYEQYF. CDR3 bases: TGTGCCAGCATCGAGGGGGGACAGGGGTCCTACGAGCAGTACTTC. The variable domain in full, completed from reference TRBV28 and TRBJ2-7, reads DVKVTQSSRYLVKRTGEKVFLECVQDMDHENMFWYRQDPGLGLRLIYFSYDVKMKEKGDIPEGYSVSREKKERFSLILESASTNQTSMYLCASIEGGQGSYEQYFGPGTRLTVT.

This clone was picked up a small number of times. This chain links TRBV4-1 with TRBJ1-2; maybe TRBD1 (5 bases). CDR1 is MGHRA, CDR2 YSYEKL, per germline. Trimming took 1 base from V and 6 from J, leaving 12 bases between them. This CDR3 region has 14 residues. The CDR3, as DNA: TGCGCCAGCAGCCAAGCGGGGGGTGGGGATGGCTACACCTTC. Its protein product is CASSQAGGGDGYTF.